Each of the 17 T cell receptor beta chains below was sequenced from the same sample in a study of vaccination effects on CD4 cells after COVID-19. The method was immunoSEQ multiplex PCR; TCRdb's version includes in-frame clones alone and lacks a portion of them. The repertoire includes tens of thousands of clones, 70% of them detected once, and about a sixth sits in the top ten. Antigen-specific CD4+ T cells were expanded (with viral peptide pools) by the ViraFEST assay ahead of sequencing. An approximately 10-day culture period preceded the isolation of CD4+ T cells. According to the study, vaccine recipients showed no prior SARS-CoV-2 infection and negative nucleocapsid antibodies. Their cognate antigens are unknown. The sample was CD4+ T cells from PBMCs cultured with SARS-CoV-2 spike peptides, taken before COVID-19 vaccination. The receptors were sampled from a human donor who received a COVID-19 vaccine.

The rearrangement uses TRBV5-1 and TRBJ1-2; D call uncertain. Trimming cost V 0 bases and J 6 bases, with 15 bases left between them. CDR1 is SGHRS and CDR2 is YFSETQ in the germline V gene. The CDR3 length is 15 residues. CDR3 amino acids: CASSLDRADGNGYTF. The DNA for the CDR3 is TGCGCCAGCAGCTTGGATAGGGCGGATGGGAATGGCTACACCTTC.

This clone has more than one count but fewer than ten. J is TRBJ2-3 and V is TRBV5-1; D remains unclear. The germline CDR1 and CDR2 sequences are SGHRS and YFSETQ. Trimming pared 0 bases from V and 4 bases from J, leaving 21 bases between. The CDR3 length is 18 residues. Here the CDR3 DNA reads TGCGCCAGCAGCTTGGGCCTATTTGGCAGGTCTATTTCAGATACGCAGTATTTT. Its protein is CASSLGLFGRSISDTQYF.

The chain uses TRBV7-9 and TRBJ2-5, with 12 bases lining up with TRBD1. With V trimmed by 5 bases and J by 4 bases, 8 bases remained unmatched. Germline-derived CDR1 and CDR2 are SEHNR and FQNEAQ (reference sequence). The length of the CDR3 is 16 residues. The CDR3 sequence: CASSRGTGGYRETQYF. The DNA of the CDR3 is TGTGCCAGCAGCCGAGGGACAGGGGGCTATAGAGAGACCCAGTACTTC.

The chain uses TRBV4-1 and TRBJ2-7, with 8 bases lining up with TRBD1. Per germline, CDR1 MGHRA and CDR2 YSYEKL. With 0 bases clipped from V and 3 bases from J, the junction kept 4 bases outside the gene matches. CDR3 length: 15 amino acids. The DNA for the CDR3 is TGCGCCAGCAGCCAAGATAGGACAGGGAGCTACGAGCAGTACTTC. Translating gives CASSQDRTGSYEQYF.

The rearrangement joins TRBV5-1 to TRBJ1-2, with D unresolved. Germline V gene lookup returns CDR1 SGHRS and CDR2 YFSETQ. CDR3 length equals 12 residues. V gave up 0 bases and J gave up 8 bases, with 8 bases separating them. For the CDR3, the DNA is TGCGCCAGCAGCTTGGTGGGGTCCGGCTACACCTTC. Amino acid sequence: CASSLVGSGYTF. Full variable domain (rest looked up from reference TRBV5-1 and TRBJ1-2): KAGVTQTPRYLIKTRGQQVTLSCSPISGHRSVSWYQQTPGQGLQFLFEYFSETQRNKGNFPGRFSGRQFSNSRSEMNVSTLELGDSALYLCASSLVGSGYTFGSGTRLTVV.

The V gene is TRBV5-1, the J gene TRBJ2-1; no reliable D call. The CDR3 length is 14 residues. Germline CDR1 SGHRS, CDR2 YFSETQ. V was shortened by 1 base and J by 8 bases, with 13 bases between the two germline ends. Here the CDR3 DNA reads TGCGCCAGCAGCTTGTGGGCCTCGGGTCATGAGCAGTTCTTC. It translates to CASSLWASGHEQFF.

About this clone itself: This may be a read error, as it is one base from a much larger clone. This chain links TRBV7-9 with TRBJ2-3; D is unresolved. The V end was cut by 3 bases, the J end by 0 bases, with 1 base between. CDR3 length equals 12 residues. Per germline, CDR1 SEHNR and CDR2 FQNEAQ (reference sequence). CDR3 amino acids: CASSFSTDTQYF. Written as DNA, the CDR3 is TGTGCCAGCAGCTTTAGCACAGATACGCAGTATTTT.

CDR3 in DNA: TGCGCCAGCAGCTTGGACAGCGGATATGGCTACACCTTC. This gives the protein CASSLDSGYGYTF. The chain recombines TRBV5-1 with TRBJ1-2; no firm D call. This CDR3 region has 13 residues. V dropped 0 bases and J dropped 5 bases, with 8 bases sitting between them. Germline CDR1 and CDR2: SGHRS and YFSETQ.

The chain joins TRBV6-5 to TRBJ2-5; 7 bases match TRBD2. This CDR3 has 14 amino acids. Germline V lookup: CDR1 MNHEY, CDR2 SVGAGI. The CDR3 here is CATQQLGLEETQYF. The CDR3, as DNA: TGTGCTACCCAACAGCTCGGACTAGAAGAGACCCAGTACTTC.

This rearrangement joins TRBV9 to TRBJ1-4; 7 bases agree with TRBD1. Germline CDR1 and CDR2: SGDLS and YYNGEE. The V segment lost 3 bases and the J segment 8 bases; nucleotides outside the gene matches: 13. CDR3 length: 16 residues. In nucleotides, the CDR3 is TGTGCCAGCAGCGCCGGGGCCCGGGACAGAGGAGAAAAACTGTTTTTT. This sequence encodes CASSAGARDRGEKLFF.

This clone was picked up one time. CDR3: CASSRQGGSSYEQYF. CDR3 coding DNA: TGTGCCAGCAGTCGACAGGGCGGGAGCTCCTACGAGCAGTACTTC. The gene calls are TRBV27 and TRBJ2-7; D may match TRBD1 or TRBD2 (7 bases each). This CDR3 region has 15 residues. From germline, CDR1 is MNHEY and CDR2 SMNVEV (reference sequence). V was trimmed by 5 bases and J by 0 bases, leaving 14 bases between them.

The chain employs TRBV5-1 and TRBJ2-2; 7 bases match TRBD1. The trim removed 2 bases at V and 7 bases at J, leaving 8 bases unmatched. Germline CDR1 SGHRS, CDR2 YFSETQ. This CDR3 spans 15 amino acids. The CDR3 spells CASSFRQGSSGELFF. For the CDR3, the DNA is TGCGCCAGCAGCTTCCGACAGGGTAGTAGCGGGGAGCTGTTTTTT.

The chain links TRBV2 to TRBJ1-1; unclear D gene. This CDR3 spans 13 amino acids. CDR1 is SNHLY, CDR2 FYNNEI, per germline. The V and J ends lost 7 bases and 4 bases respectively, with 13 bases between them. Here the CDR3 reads CASIRAGSTEAFF. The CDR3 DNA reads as TGTGCCAGCATCCGGGCGGGGAGCACTGAAGCTTTCTTT.

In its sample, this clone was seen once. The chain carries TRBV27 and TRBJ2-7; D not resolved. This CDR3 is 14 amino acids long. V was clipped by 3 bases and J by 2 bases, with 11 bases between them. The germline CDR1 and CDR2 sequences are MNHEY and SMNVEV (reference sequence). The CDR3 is CASSFTNTPYEQYF. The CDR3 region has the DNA TGTGCCAGCAGTTTTACGAACACACCCTACGAGCAGTACTTC.

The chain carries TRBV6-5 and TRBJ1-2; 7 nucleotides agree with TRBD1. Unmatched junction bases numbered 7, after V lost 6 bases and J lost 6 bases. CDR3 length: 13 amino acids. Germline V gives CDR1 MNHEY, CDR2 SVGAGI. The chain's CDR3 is CASRRFGTDGYTF. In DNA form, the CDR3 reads TGTGCCAGCAGACGGTTCGGGACAGATGGCTACACCTTC.

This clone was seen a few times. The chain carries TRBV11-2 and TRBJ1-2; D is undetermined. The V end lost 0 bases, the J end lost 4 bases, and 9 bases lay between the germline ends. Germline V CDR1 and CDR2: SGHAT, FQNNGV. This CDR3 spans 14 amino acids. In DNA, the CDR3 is TGTGCCAGCAGCTTAGATCAGTTGGGCTATGGCTACACCTTC. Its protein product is CASSLDQLGYGYTF.

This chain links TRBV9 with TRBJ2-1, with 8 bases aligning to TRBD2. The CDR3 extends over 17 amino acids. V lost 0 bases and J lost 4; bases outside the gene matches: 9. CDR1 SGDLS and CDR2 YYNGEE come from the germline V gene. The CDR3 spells CASSVAGGPGRYNEQFF. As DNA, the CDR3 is TGTGCCAGCAGCGTAGCGGGAGGGCCCGGCCGGTACAATGAGCAGTTCTTC.